This T cell receptor beta chain was sequenced during a study of human T cells and chemical hapten exposure. Per the germline V gene, CDR1 is SGDLS and CDR2 is YYNGEE. The CDR3 totals 16 residues. The V end was cut by 0 bases, the J end by 5 bases, with 17 bases between. The time point: pre-sensitization, week 0. Sample treatment: therapeutic diphenylcyclopropenone sensitization with weekly scalp DPC. TCRdb re-analysed the RACE reads in MiXCR, keeping a single row per CDR3 protein. The table has 80,000 to 95,000 distinct CDR3 sequences, 9.6% seen once; the top ten hold approximately 3.9%. This chain uses TRBV9 with TRBJ2-5, with D tentatively TRBD1 (6 bases). The sequence was collected from a woman aged 35 to 49 with alopecia areata. Some clones in this sample may be carry-over from other donors' samples. This sample comprised whole blood, obtained in connection with sensitization to the hapten diphenylcyclopropenone (DPC). In DNA form, the CDR3 reads TGTGCCAGCAGCGTAGTCCCAGGGGTTATTGGGGAGACCCAGTACTTC. This sequence encodes CASSVVPGVIGETQYF.